A selection of T cell receptor beta chains follows, all from one sample in a study of PD-1 blockade in mismatch repair-deficient tumors. Sequencing was performed with immunoSEQ multiplex PCR; in TCRdb, only in-frame clones are kept and a portion is missing. The repertoire holds 30,000 to 45,000 clones, with 70% to 90% as singletons. The specimen was peripheral blood, collected about 80 weeks after starting pembrolizumab. These receptor sequences come from an adult with mismatch repair-deficient cancer. Both conserved end residues are part of each CDR3. A D gene is named only where the DNA matches it firmly. For some rows the clone size is stated as once, few or many, or as a class when expanded; others skip it.

v_call	cdr3_length	j_call	clone_size	d_call	cdr3_aa	cdr3_nt
TRBV5-1	14	TRBJ2-1	once	TRBD1	CASSLQTGSNEQFF	TGCGCCAGCAGCTTGCAGACAGGGAGCAATGAGCAGTTCTTC
TRBV5-1	17	TRBJ2-1	NA	NA	CASSLTGPLKGNNEQFF	TGCGCCAGCAGTCTCACAGGGCCGCTAAAAGGGAACAATGAGCAGTTCTTC
TRBV7-2	15	TRBJ1-4	NA	NA	CASSLGDGRGEKLFF	TGTGCCAGCAGCTTAGGGGACGGCCGCGGGGAAAAACTGTTTTTT
TRBV4-3	15	TRBJ1-1	NA	NA	CASSQDSGGNTEAFF	TGCGCCAGCAGCCAAGATTCCGGGGGAAACACTGAAGCTTTCTTT
TRBV19	16	TRBJ2-7	medium-sized	NA	CASSIDSTGFLSEQYF	TGTGCCAGTAGTATAGATTCTACAGGTTTCTTATCCGAGCAGTACTTC
TRBV12-5	14	TRBJ1-4	once	NA	CASGLAGSNEKLFF	TGTGCTAGTGGTTTGGCCGGATCAAATGAAAAACTGTTTTTT
TRBV9	15	TRBJ2-2	NA	NA	CASSVVSANTGELFF	TGTGCCAGCAGCGTAGTCAGCGCGAACACCGGGGAGCTGTTTTTT
TRBV6-5	16	TRBJ1-3	NA	NA	CASSYSTPDSGNTIYF	TGTGCCAGCAGTTACTCGACACCGGACTCTGGAAACACCATATATTTT
TRBV9	16	TRBJ2-7	NA	TRBD2	CASSGGGTSPPYEQYF	TGTGCCAGCAGCGGGGGGGGGACTAGCCCTCCCTACGAGCAGTACTTC
TRBV7-8	17	TRBJ2-1	NA	TRBD2	CASSLPGELAGLNEQFF	TGTGCCAGCAGCTTACCAGGGGAACTAGCGGGCCTCAATGAGCAGTTCTTC
TRBV13	14	TRBJ1-2	NA	NA	CASSQTGTVYGYTF	TGTGCCAGCAGTCAAACCGGGACGGTCTATGGCTACACCTTC
TRBV9	13	TRBJ2-7	NA	NA	CASSGRTGLEQYF	TGTGCCAGCAGCGGGAGAACGGGGCTCGAGCAGTACTTC
TRBV9	14	TRBJ1-1	once	NA	CASSVTAWGTEAFF	TGTGCCAGCAGCGTAACTGCTTGGGGGACTGAAGCTTTCTTT
TRBV7-2	15	TRBJ2-3	NA	NA	CASSPPGRGTDTQYF	TGTGCCAGCAGCCCCCCCGGGAGAGGCACAGATACGCAGTATTTT
TRBV5-1	15	TRBJ2-3	NA	TRBD2	CASSGTSGSSDTQYF	TGCGCCAGCAGCGGGACTAGCGGGAGTAGCGATACGCAGTATTTT
TRBV5-4	14	TRBJ2-1	NA	TRBD2	CASSSGLGDNEQFF	TGTGCCAGCAGCTCGGGACTAGGAGACAATGAGCAGTTCTTC
TRBV25-1	11	TRBJ1-2	NA	NA	CASSEGGGYTF	TGTGCCAGCAGTGAAGGAGGTGGCTACACCTTC
TRBV7-9	17	TRBJ2-3	once	NA	CASSPEVGQRITDTQYF	TGTGCCAGCAGCCCCGAGGTCGGACAGAGAATCACAGATACGCAGTATTTT
TRBV6-1	15	TRBJ2-1	NA	NA	CASRTRLVSYNEQFF	TGTGCCAGCAGAACTCGACTAGTCTCCTACAATGAGCAGTTCTTC
TRBV11-1	15	TRBJ2-3	NA	TRBD2	CASSLGAGVQDTQYF	TGTGCCAGCAGCTTAGGGGCGGGAGTGCAAGATACGCAGTATTTT
TRBV28	12	TRBJ2-7	once	NA	CASSLLGLEQYF	TGTGCCAGCAGTTTATTGGGGCTCGAGCAGTACTTC
TRBV7-2	15	TRBJ2-5	NA	TRBD1	CASSLGGQGQETQYF	TGTGCCAGCAGCTTAGGGGGACAGGGGCAAGAGACCCAGTACTTC
TRBV2	14	TRBJ2-7	NA	NA	CASLPGAVAYEQYF	TGTGCCAGCCTGCCAGGCGCAGTGGCCTACGAGCAGTACTTC
TRBV9	20	TRBJ2-3	NA	TRBD2	CASSEGPLAGGLTSTDTQYF	TGTGCCAGCAGCGAGGGCCCACTAGCGGGAGGATTAACCAGCACAGATACGCAGTATTTT
TRBV5-8	14	TRBJ1-5	NA	NA	CASSLVGGGQPQHF	TGTGCCAGCAGCTTGGTGGGGGGCGGTCAGCCCCAGCATTTT
TRBV5-1	20	TRBJ2-1	NA	TRBD2	CASSSRLAGGPKSSYNEQFF	TGCGCCAGCAGCTCCAGACTAGCGGGAGGGCCGAAGAGCTCCTACAATGAGCAGTTCTTC
TRBV12-5	12	TRBJ1-1	once	NA	CASGPWDTEAFF	TGTGCTAGTGGCCCCTGGGACACTGAAGCTTTCTTT
TRBV28	15	TRBJ1-5	NA	TRBD1	CASSWGTGNNQPQHF	TGTGCCAGCAGTTGGGGGACAGGCAACAATCAGCCCCAGCATTTT
TRBV19	15	TRBJ2-7	NA	NA	CASSIAEGPTYEQYF	TGTGCCAGTAGTATAGCCGAAGGACCGACCTACGAGCAGTACTTC
TRBV5-6	14	TRBJ2-5	NA	NA	CASSLAAVQETQYF	TGTGCCAGCAGCCTGGCTGCGGTCCAAGAGACCCAGTACTTC
TRBV28	13	TRBJ1-2	NA	NA	CASSPPEADGYTF	TGTGCCAGCAGTCCGCCAGAGGCCGATGGCTACACCTTC
TRBV6-5	12	TRBJ2-7	NA	NA	CASRGRTYEQYF	TGTGCCAGCAGGGGACGGACCTACGAGCAGTACTTC
TRBV2	15	TRBJ1-5	NA	TRBD1	CASRPGQGNNQPQHF	TGTGCCAGCAGGCCGGGACAGGGGAACAATCAGCCCCAGCATTTT
TRBV7-2	15	TRBJ1-5	NA	NA	CASSLDGRYNQPQHF	TGTGCCAGCAGCTTAGACGGGCGATACAATCAGCCCCAGCATTTT
TRBV4-3	14	TRBJ1-4	few	NA	CASSPDTSNEKLFF	TGCGCCAGCAGCCCCGACACCAGCAATGAAAAACTGTTTTTT
TRBV29-1	11	TRBJ2-7	NA	NA	CSVESTYEQYF	TGCAGCGTTGAATCAACCTACGAGCAGTACTTC
TRBV29-1	11	TRBJ1-1	once	NA	CSETQNTEAFF	TGCAGCGAGACCCAGAACACTGAAGCTTTCTTT
TRBV19	15	TRBJ2-2	NA	NA	CASTLGIKGSGELFF	TGTGCCAGTACCCTAGGTATAAAAGGAAGCGGGGAGCTGTTTTTT
TRBV7-9	16	TRBJ2-7	NA	TRBD2	CASSASSGTSDYEQYF	TGTGCCAGCAGCGCCTCAAGCGGGACTAGCGACTACGAGCAGTACTTC
TRBV12-5	15	TRBJ1-2	NA	NA	CASGPREGYRSGYTF	TGTGCTAGTGGCCCACGTGAAGGGTACCGGTCCGGCTACACCTTC
TRBV9	16	TRBJ1-3	NA	NA	CASSTGTASSGNTIYF	TGTGCCAGCAGCACGGGGACCGCGAGCTCTGGAAACACCATATATTTT
TRBV2	14	TRBJ2-2	NA	NA	CASSRDSGTGELFF	TGTGCCAGCAGTCGGGATAGCGGCACCGGGGAGCTGTTTTTT
TRBV5-1	13	TRBJ2-7	NA	NA	CASSLTGSYEQYF	TGCGCCAGCAGCTTGACGGGATCCTACGAGCAGTACTTC
TRBV19	14	TRBJ1-2	NA	TRBD1	CATGQGIANYGYTF	TGTGCCACCGGACAGGGGATAGCTAACTATGGCTACACCTTC
TRBV4-1	17	TRBJ1-1	NA	TRBD1	CASTRTGLGTLNTEAFF	TGCGCCAGCACCCGGACAGGGTTAGGGACCTTGAACACTGAAGCTTTCTTT
TRBV6-5	16	TRBJ2-2	once	TRBD2	CASSSLAGGPSGELFF	TGTGCCAGCAGTTCCCTAGCGGGAGGGCCCTCCGGGGAGCTGTTTTTT
TRBV7-9	14	TRBJ1-5	NA	NA	CASSLTTGDQPQHF	TGTGCCAGCAGCTTAACGACAGGCGATCAGCCCCAGCATTTT
TRBV6-5	13	TRBJ2-7	NA	NA	CASSYRGPVEQYF	TGTGCCAGCAGTTACAGGGGTCCGGTCGAGCAGTACTTC
TRBV5-6	16	TRBJ2-3	NA	TRBD2	CASSLQRGGGTDTQYF	TGTGCCAGCAGCTTGCAGCGGGGGGGTGGCACAGATACGCAGTATTTT
TRBV6-5	13	TRBJ2-7	NA	NA	CASSLASPYEQYF	TGTGCCAGCAGTTTGGCATCGCCCTACGAGCAGTACTTC
TRBV7-6	18	TRBJ2-1	NA	TRBD2	CASSLAPGLAGGPDEQFF	TGTGCCAGCAGCTTAGCACCGGGACTAGCGGGAGGGCCGGATGAGCAGTTCTTC
TRBV7-8	13	TRBJ2-7	NA	NA	CASSTRRGHEQYF	TGTGCCAGCAGCACCCGCCGGGGGCACGAGCAGTACTTC
TRBV18	13	TRBJ1-5	NA	NA	CASSPGRDQPQHF	TGTGCCAGCTCACCAGGGAGGGACCAGCCCCAGCATTTT
TRBV9	15	TRBJ2-1	once	TRBD2	CASSAIGTSYNEQFF	TGTGCCAGCAGCGCAATAGGGACTAGCTACAATGAGCAGTTCTTC
TRBV7-8	15	TRBJ2-7	NA	NA	CASSLEGRVGDEQYF	TGTGCCAGCAGCTTAGAGGGCAGGGTCGGCGACGAGCAGTACTTC